This T cell receptor (beta chain) is drawn from a study of PD-1 blockade in classical Hodgkin lymphoma. The study, taken as a whole, reports: Only CD4+ TCR diversity, not CD8+, had risen significantly by C4D1. What drove the repertoire differences, possibly disease activity or prior therapy, has not been defined. Relapsed/refractory patients reportedly had lower baseline diversity than newly diagnosed patients.

The time point: cycle 4 day 1 (C4D1), after six to seven weeks of nivolumab. Every single patient, without exception, relapsed after autologous stem cell transplantation, and brentuximab vedotin exposure varied. Investigators isolated CD4+ T cells from thawed PBMCs through magnetic negative selection. When best responses were assessed, they were complete response, partial response or progressive disease. To note about this clone: Its antigen is still unknown.

Repertoires were generated with immunoSEQ multiplex PCR, while TCRdb's copy carries only in-frame clones and drops some. This sample has about 13,000 clones, with 70% to 85% found just once. Deletions cut 0 bases from V and 0 bases from J, with 8 bases between. The CDR3 length is 14 residues. CDR1 and CDR2 from the germline V gene are GTSNPN and SVGIG (reference sequence). V is TRBV30 and J is TRBJ2-5; D remains ambiguous. Sequencing was performed on CD4+ T cells from blood, taken before the fourth cycle of nivolumab. This TCR was recovered from a human donor with classical Hodgkin lymphoma. The CDR3 nucleotides read TGTGCCTGGAGTGTACTCAGCCACCAAGAGACCCAGTACTTC. Protein: CAWSVLSHQETQYF.